The table lists the clone carrying this T cell receptor (beta chain) with a few counts. Its cognate antigen is unknown. One entry per CDR3 protein results from TCRdb running MiXCR on the reads. The data contain around 710,000 distinct CDR3 sequences, 25% to 35% of them singletons. This record belongs to a study of T cell repertoires in cytomegalovirus infection. The wider study: In public TCR beta signatures, there were indications of both CMV infection and matching HLA type. Broader study findings: Dominating the ex vivo response were TCR beta clonotypes that were CMV-specific and HLA-C-restricted. Based on cumulative public TCR beta family frequency, carriers of CMV plus the relevant HLA were identified.

Germline assignment: CDR1 LNHDA and CDR2 SQIVND (reference sequence). The CDR3 covers 15 residues. V lost 7 bases and J 1 base, leaving 14 bases between the germline ends. The starting material was cultured CD8+ T cells from PBMCs, obtained from culture after CMV antigen stimulation. The sequence was collected from a human donor in good health (CMV status not recorded). Some clones in this sample may be carry-over from other donors' samples. The rearrangement links TRBV19 to TRBJ1-3; possible D gene TRBD1, 5 bases. CDR3 bases: TGTGCCAGTACCCCCGGCAGGGCATCTGGAAACACCATATATTTT. This codes for CASTPGRASGNTIYF.